One TCR beta chain is described in this entry. Template material for TCR beta VDJ and CDR3 profiling consisted of genomic DNA. TCRdb re-called the reads with MiXCR, one entry per CDR3 protein. Among 200,000 to 250,000 distinct CDR3 sequences, around 60% were seen once, and the ten largest hold 29%. The CDR3 has 14 residues. Germline CDR1 is DFQATT and CDR2 is SNEGSKA (reference sequence). Trimming took off 6 bases at V and 2 bases at J, with 14 bases between the two ends. These data originate in a study of CD8+CD57+ T cells in acquired aplastic anemia. This chain links TRBV20-1 with TRBJ2-1; D may be TRBD2 (6 bases). Sequencing was done on a sample of sorted CD4+, CD8+, or CD8+CD57+ T cells (not recorded which) from PBMCs. The TCR was taken from a human donor in good health. CDR3 DNA: TGCAGTGCCCAGAAGGGCGGGACCTACAATGAGCAGTTCTTC. As protein: CSAQKGGTYNEQFF.